The 14 T cell receptor beta chains below all came from one sample that was sequenced in a study of CD8+ T cells in alopecia areata. cDNA reverse transcribed from extracted RNA served as the sequencing template. The assay was immunoSEQ multiplex PCR, and TCRdb's table has in-frame clones only and misses some. Observed in the sample are some 110,000 clones, none of them singletons. Material: lesional skin. These receptor sequences come from a C3H/HeJ mouse with alopecia areata. For the strain, the MHC haplotype given is H2-k.

As concerns this clone: Gene names denote mouse genes. The CDR3 bases that were read are TGTGCCAGCTCTCTTCTGGGGGGAAACACCGGG. Protein product: CASSLLGGNTG. From start to end, the CDR3 is CASSLLGGNTGQLYF. The genes are TRBV12-2 and TRBJ2-2, with 8 bases matching TRBD2. The DNA ends 4 residues before the CDR3 does, and the rest of the CDR3 is filled in from the germline J gene. The trim removed 1 base at V and 1 base at J, leaving 1 base unmatched. Germline-derived CDR1 and CDR2 are SGHLS and HYDKME. The CDR3 is 15 residues long.

As concerns this clone: These gene names are mouse names. The read falls 4 residues short of the CDR3 end, and the missing part is taken from the germline J gene. This chain connects TRBV1 to TRBJ1-4, with 9 bases matching TRBD1. The germline V gene has CDR1 NSQYPW and CDR2 LRSPGD (reference sequence). This CDR3 region has 15 residues. CDR3 region: CTCSARDREIERLFF. The part of the CDR3 DNA that was read is TGCACCTGCAGTGCCCGGGACAGGGAGATCGAA.

This clone is judged medium-sized (0.01 to 0.1%). Germline and genes: mouse. The read ends 4 residues shy of where the CDR3 ends; the end is completed using the germline J gene. The rearrangement joins TRBV19 to TRBJ2-7, with TRBD2 matching over 8 bases. V shed 0 bases, J shed 3 bases, and the junction held 2 bases outside the gene matches. CDR3 length: 14 amino acids. Germline V gene sequence: CDR1 FNHDT, CDR2 SITEND (reference sequence). The CDR3 DNA, read in part, is TGTGCCAGCAGTATAGGGGGACTGGTCTAT. This codes for CASSIGGLVY. The entire CDR3 sequence reads CASSIGGLVYEQYF. Full variable domain (outside the CDR3, taken from reference TRBV19 and TRBJ2-7): GGIITQTPKFLIGQEGQKLTLKCQQNFNHDTMYWYRQDSGKGLRLIYYSITENDLQKGDLSEGYDASREKKSSFSLTVTSAQKNEMAVFLCASSIGGLVYEQYFGPGTRLTVL.

Details on this clone: Here the gene names and germline are mouse. The read ends 4 residues before the CDR3 terminus; that terminus is restored from the germline J gene. V and J are TRBV13-3 and TRBJ2-7, with 7 bases identical to TRBD2. The V gene end was trimmed by 2 bases and the J gene end by 0 bases; junction bases not matched to a gene: 8. This CDR3 is built from 16 residues. Germline-derived CDR1 and CDR2 are NNHDY and SYVADS. The CDR3 bases that were read are TGTGCCAGCAGTGAAAGGGGACTGCCTAGCTCCTAT. Protein sequence: CASSERGLPSSY. The full-length CDR3 reads as CASSERGLPSSYEQYF.

As regards this clone: Genes and germline come from the mouse. Read coverage stops 4 residues before the CDR3 terminus; the germline J gene supplies the remainder. The J gene is TRBJ2-5, the V gene TRBV17, with D unclear. The CDR3 length is 15 residues. V gave up 0 bases and J gave up 2 bases, with 9 bases separating them. Germline assignment: CDR1 MNHDT and CDR2 YYDKIL. CDR3 amino acids: CASSRDGQVQDTQYF. CDR3 DNA, as far as it was read: TGTGCTAGCAGTAGAGATGGCCAGGTCCAAGAC.

This clone was picked up a small number of times. The genes and germline here are from mouse. Sequencing ends 4 residues short of the CDR3 end; the germline J gene provides the rest. The chain is built from TRBV13-2 and TRBJ2-3, with 7 bases fitting TRBD1. Germline V gene lookup returns CDR1 NNHNN and CDR2 SYGAGS (reference sequence). The CDR3 contains 14 residues. Trimming cost V 6 bases and J 0 bases; bases outside gene matches: 4. CDR3 region: CASDTGDSAETLYF. The CDR3 DNA, read in part, is TGTGCCAGCGACACAGGGGATAGTGCAGAA.

This clone was detected only a few times. At residue 10, TCRdb's protein disagrees with the DNA translation; the protein shown here derives from the DNA. Mouse gene names apply. The read stops 3 residues short of the end of the CDR3; the missing end is completed from the germline J gene. The chain combines TRBV13-3 with TRBJ1-3; 9 bases match TRBD1. The CDR3 length is 13 residues. CDR1 is NNHDY, CDR2 SYVADS, per germline. V shed 5 bases, J shed 5 bases, and the junction held 2 bases outside the gene matches. Partial CDR3 DNA: TGTGCCAGCAGGGACAGGGGAAGAAATACG. Translating gives CASRDRGRNT. The CDR3 reads in full as CASRDRGRNTLYF.

This clone was observed a few times. All gene names here are mouse names. The read ends 4 residues before the CDR3 terminus; that terminus is restored from the germline J gene. The J gene is TRBJ2-4, the V gene TRBV14; the match to TRBD2 covers 7 bases. The ends lost 0 bases at V and 3 bases at J; junction bases unmatched: 1. CDR1 SGHDT and CDR2 FRDEAV come from the germline V gene. There are 14 residues in the CDR3. CDR3 bases read: TGTGCCAGCAGTTTCTTTGGGGGGCAAAAC. It specifies CASSFFGGQN. The CDR3 in full is CASSFFGGQNTLYF.

This clone was seen ten or more times. Genes and germline come from the mouse. The read terminates 4 residues before the CDR3 end, so the remaining end is supplied by the germline J gene. The J gene is TRBJ1-1, the V gene TRBV13-3; D unresolved. Germline V gene sequence: CDR1 NNHDY, CDR2 SYVADS. This CDR3 is built from 14 residues. Trimming shortened V by 3 bases and J by 1 base, and 10 bases separated the two germline ends. Here the CDR3 reads CASSALSLNTEVFF. The sequenced CDR3 bases are TGTGCCAGCAGTGCCCTCTCCTTAAACACA.

Turning to this clone: These gene names are mouse names. The read ends 4 residues early relative to the CDR3; the germline J gene fills the gap. V and J are TRBV13-2 and TRBJ2-1, with a possible D match to TRBD2 (6 bases). Looked up from germline, CDR1 is NNHNN and CDR2 is SYGAGS (reference sequence). V lost 1 base, J lost 1 base, and 12 bases lay in between. This CDR3 comprises 16 residues. Here the CDR3 reads CASGDPHGGNYAEQFF. The covered CDR3 bases are TGTGCCAGCGGTGATCCCCACGGGGGGAACTATGCT.

Turning to this clone: The gene symbols are mouse symbols. From the germline J gene comes the end of the CDR3, since the read stops 4 residues before it. V is TRBV19 and J is TRBJ2-3; 7 nucleotides line up with TRBD2. CDR3 length equals 15 residues. J was trimmed by 0 bases and V by 6 bases; bases with no gene match: 7. Germline lookup yields CDR1 FNHDT and CDR2 SITEND (reference sequence). Incomplete CDR3 DNA: TGTGCCAGCACCCTCTGGGGGACTAGTGCAGAA. This sequence encodes CASTLWGTSAE. The whole CDR3 protein is CASTLWGTSAETLYF.

This clone was picked up many times. Genes and germline are mouse. The read comes to an end 4 residues before the CDR3 does, leaving the germline J gene to fill in the end. This chain joins TRBV1 and TRBJ2-7, with D possibly being TRBD1 (5 bases). The CDR3 is 16 residues long. Germline CDR1 reads NSQYPW; CDR2 reads LRSPGD (reference sequence). V was clipped by 0 bases and J by 0 bases, with 12 bases between them. CDR3 amino acids: CTCSADPGYDSYEQYF. CDR3 DNA, as far as it was read: TGCACCTGCAGTGCAGATCCAGGGTACGACTCCTAT.

There are a few counts of this clone. The gene names here belong to mouse. The sequenced fragment ends 4 residues before the CDR3 boundary, so the rest is inferred from the germline J gene. The chain carries TRBV1 and TRBJ2-3; TRBD1 is a possible D gene (5 bases). V lost 0 bases, J lost 0 bases, and 10 bases lay in between. The V gene's germline CDR1 is NSQYPW and CDR2 LRSPGD (reference sequence). CDR3 length: 16 residues. Incomplete CDR3 DNA: TGCACCTGCAGTGCAGATCAAGACAGTAGTGCAGAA. Its translation is CTCSADQDSSAE. The whole CDR3 region reads CTCSADQDSSAETLYF.

In the case of this clone: The gene names given are mouse names. The read halts 4 residues ahead of the CDR3 end, with the missing end drawn from the germline J gene. The chain joins TRBV13-1 to TRBJ2-3; 14 positions agree with TRBD2. The CDR3 runs 17 residues. Germline V gene sequence: CDR1 NSHNY, CDR2 SYGAGN. The ends lost 3 bases at V and 2 bases at J; junction bases unmatched: 5. Here the CDR3 reads CASSARDWGGPAETLYF. The part of the CDR3 DNA that was read is TGTGCCAGCAGTGCTCGGGACTGGGGGGGCCCTGCAGAA.